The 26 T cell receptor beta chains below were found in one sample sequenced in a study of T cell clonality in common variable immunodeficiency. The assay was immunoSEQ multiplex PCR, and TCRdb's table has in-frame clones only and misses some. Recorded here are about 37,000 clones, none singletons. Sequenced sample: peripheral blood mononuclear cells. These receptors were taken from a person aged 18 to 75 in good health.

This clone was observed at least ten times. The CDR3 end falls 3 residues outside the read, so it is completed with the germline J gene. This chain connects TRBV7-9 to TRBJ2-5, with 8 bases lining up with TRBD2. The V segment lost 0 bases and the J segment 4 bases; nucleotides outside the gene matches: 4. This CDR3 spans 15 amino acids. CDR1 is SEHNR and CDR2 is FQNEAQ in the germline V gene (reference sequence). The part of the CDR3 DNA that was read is TGTGCCAGCAGCTTAGCCCCGGGGGGGTTAGAGACC. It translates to CASSLAPGGLET. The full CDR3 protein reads CASSLAPGGLETQYF.

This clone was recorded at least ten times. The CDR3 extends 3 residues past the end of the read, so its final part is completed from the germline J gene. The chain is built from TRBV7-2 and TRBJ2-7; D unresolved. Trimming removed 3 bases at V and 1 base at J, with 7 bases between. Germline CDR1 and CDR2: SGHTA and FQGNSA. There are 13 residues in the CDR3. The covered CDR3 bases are TGTGCCAGCAGCTTTGCGAGTTCCTACGAG. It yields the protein CASSFASSYE. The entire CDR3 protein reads CASSFASSYEQYF.

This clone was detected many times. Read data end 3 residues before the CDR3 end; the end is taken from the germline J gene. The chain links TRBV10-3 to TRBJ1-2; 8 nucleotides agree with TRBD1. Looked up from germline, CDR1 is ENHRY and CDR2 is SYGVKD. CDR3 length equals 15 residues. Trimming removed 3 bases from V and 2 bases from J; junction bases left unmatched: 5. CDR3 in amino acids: CAISDQRDRNYGYTF. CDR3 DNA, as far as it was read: TGTGCCATCAGTGACCAGAGGGACAGGAACTATGGC.

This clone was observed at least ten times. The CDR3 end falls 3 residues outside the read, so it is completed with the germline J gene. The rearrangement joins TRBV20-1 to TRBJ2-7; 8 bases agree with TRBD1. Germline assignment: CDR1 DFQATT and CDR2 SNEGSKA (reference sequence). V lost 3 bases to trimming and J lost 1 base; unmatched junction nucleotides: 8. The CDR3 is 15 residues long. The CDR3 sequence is CSARYGDRSSYEQYF. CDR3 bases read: TGCAGTGCTAGGTACGGGGACAGGAGTTCCTACGAG.

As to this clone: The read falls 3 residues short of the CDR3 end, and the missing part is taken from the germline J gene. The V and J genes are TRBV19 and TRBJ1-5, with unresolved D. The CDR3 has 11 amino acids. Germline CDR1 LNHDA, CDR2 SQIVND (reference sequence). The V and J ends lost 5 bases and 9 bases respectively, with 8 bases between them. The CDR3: CASSLRGPQHF. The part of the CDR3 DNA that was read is TGTGCCAGTAGTCTACGGGGGCCC.

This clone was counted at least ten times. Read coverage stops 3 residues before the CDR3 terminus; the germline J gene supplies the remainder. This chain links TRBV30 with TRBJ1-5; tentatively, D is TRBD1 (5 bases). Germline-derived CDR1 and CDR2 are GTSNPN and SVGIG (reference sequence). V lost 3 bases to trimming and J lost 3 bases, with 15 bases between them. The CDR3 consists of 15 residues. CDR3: CAWRKDGTHNQPQHF. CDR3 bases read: TGTGCCTGGAGAAAGGACGGGACTCACAATCAGCCC.

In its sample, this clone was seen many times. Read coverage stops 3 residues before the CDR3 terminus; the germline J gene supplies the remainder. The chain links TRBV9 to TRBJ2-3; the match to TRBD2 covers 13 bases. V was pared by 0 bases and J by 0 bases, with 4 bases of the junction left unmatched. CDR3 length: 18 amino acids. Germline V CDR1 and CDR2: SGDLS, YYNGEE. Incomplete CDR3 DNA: TGTGCCAGCAGCGTAGAACTAGCGGGAGGGGTTAGCACAGATACG. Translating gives CASSVELAGGVSTDT. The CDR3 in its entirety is CASSVELAGGVSTDTQYF.

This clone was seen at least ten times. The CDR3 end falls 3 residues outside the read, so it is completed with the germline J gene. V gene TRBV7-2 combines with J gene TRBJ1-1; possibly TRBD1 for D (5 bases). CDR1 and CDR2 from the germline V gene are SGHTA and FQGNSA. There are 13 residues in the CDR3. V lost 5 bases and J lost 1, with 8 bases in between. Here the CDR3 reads CASSRRANTEAFF. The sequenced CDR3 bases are TGTGCCAGCAGCCGCAGGGCGAACACTGAA.

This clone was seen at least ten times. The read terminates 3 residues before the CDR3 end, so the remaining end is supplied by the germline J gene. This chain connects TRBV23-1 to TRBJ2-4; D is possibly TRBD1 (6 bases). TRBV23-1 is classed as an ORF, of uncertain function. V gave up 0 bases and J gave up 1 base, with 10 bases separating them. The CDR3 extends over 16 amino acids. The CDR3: CASSQSEQGAKNIQYF. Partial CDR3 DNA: TGCGCCAGCAGTCAATCAGAGCAGGGGGCCAAAAACATT.

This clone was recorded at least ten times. This chain's CDR3 is CSALPRQGQVYGYTF. The DNA read from the CDR3 is TGCAGTGCCCTACCGCGACAGGGGCAGGTCTATGGC. This chain joins TRBV20-1 and TRBJ1-2; TRBD1 agrees at 8 bases. The CDR3 is cut off 3 residues early in the read; its end comes from the germline J gene. V was pared by 6 bases and J by 4 bases, with 13 bases of the junction left unmatched. The CDR3 spans 15 residues. CDR1 is DFQATT, CDR2 SNEGSKA, per germline (reference sequence).

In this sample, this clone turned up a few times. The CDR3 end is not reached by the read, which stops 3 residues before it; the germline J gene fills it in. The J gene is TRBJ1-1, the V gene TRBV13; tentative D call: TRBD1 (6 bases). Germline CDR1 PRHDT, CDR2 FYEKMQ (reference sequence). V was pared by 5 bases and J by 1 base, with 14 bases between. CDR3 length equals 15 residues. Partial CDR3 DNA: TGTGCCAGCAGCCCCCGACAGGTGACGAACACTGAA. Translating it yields CASSPRQVTNTE. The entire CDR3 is CASSPRQVTNTEAFF.

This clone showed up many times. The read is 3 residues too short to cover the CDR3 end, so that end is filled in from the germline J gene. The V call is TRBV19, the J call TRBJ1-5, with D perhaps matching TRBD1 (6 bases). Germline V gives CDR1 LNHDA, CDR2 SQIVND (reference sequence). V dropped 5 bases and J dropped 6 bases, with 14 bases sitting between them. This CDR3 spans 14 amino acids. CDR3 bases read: TGTGCCAGTAGTTCTCAGGGGTCGGGTCAGCCC. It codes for CASSSQGSGQP. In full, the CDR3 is CASSSQGSGQPQHF.

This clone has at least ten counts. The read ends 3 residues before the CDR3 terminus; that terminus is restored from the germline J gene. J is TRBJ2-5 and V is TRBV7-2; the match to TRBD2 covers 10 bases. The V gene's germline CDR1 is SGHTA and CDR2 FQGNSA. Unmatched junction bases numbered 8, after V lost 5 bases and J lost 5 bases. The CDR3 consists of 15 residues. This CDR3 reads CASSRTAGGRETQYF. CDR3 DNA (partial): TGTGCCAGCAGCCGAACAGCGGGAGGGCGGGAGACC.

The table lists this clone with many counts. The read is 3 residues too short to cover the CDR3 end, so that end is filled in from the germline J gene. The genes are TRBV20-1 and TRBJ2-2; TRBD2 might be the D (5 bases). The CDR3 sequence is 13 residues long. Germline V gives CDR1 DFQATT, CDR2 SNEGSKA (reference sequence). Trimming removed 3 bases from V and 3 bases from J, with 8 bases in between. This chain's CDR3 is CSASGVHTGELFF. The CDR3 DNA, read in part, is TGCAGTGCTAGCGGGGTACACACCGGGGAG.

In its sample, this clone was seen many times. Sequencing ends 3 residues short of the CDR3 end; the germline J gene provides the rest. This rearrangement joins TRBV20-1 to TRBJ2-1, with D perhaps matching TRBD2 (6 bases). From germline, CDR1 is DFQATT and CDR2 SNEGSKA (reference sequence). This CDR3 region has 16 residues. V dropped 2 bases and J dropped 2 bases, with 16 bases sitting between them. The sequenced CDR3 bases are TGCAGTGCTAGACTGGGGGTAGCGGCTACCTACAATGAG. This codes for CSARLGVAATYNE. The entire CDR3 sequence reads CSARLGVAATYNEQFF.

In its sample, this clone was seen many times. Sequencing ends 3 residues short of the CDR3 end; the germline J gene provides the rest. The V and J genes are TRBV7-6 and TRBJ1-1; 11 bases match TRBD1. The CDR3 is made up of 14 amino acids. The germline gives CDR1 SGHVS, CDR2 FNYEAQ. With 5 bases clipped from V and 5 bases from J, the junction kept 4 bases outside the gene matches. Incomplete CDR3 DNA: TGTGCCAGCAGCCCCGGACAGGGGGCGACTGAA. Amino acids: CASSPGQGATE. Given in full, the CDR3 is CASSPGQGATEAFF.

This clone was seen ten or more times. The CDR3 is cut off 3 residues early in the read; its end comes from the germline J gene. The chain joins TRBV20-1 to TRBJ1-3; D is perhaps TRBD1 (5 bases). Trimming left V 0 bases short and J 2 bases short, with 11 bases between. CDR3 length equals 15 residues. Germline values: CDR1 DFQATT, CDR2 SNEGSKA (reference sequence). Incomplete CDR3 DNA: TGCAGTGCTAGAGATCCGGGGGTGGCTGGAAACACC. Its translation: CSARDPGVAGNT. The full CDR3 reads CSARDPGVAGNTIYF.

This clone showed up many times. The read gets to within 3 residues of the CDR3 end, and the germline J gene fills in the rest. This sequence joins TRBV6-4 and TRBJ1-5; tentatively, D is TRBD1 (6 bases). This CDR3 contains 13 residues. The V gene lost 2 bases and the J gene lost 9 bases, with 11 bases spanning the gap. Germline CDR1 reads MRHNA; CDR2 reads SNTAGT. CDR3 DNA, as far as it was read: TGTGCCAGCAGTGACAGGGGAGGGGGGCCC. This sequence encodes CASSDRGGGP. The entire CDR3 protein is CASSDRGGGPQHF.

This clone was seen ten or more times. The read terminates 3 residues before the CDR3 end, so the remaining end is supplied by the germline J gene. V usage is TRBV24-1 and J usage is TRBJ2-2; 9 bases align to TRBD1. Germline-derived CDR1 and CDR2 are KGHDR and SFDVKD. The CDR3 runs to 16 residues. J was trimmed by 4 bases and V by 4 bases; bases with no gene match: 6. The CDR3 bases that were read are TGTGCCACCAGTGACCGCGACAGGGGGGTCACCGGGGAG. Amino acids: CATSDRDRGVTGE. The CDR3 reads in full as CATSDRDRGVTGELFF.

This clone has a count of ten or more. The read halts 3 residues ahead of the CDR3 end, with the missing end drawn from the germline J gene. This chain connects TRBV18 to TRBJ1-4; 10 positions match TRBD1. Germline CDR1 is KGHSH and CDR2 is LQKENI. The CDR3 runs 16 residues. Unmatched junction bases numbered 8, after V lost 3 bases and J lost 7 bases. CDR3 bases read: TGTGCCAGCTCACCGACAGGGGGCGCCTTTGGTGAAAAA. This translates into CASSPTGGAFGEK. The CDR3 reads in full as CASSPTGGAFGEKLFF.

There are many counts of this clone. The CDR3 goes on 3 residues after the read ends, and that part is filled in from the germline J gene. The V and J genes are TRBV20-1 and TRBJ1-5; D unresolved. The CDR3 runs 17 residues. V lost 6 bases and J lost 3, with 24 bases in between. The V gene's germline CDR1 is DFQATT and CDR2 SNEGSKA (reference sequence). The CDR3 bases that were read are TGCAGTGCGCGCCTAACGGGTTCGAGAGGAGACAATCAGCCC. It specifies CSARLTGSRGDNQP. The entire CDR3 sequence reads CSARLTGSRGDNQPQHF.

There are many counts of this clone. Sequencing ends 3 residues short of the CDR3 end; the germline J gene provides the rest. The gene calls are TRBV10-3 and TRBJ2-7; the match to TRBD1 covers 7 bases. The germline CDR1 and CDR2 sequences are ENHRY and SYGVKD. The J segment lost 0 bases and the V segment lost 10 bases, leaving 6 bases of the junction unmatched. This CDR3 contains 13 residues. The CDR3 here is CATTGDTSYEQYF. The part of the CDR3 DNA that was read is TGTGCCACAACAGGGGACACCTCCTACGAG.

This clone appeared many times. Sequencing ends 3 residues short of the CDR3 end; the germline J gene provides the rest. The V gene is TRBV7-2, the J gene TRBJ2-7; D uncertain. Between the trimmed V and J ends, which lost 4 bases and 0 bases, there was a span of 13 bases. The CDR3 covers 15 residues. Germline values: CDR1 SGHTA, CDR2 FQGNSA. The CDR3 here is CASSSELLNSYEQYF. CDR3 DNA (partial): TGTGCCAGCAGCTCCGAGCTATTGAACTCCTACGAG.

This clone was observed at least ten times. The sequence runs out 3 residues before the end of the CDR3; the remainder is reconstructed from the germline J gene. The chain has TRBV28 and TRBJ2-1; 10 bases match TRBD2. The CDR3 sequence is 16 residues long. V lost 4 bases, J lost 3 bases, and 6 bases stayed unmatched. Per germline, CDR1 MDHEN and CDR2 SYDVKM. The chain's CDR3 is CASSSLAGGIYNEQFF. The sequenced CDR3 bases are TGTGCCAGCAGTTCCTTAGCGGGAGGAATCTACAATGAG.

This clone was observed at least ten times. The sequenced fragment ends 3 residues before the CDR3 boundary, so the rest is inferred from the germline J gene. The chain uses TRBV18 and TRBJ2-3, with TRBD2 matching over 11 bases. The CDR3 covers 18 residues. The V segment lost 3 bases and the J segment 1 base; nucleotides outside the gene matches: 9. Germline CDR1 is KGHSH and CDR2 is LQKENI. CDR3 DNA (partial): TGTGCCAGCTCACCGGATAGCGGGAGGGCCCGGGGCACAGATACG. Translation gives CASSPDSGRARGTDT. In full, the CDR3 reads CASSPDSGRARGTDTQYF.

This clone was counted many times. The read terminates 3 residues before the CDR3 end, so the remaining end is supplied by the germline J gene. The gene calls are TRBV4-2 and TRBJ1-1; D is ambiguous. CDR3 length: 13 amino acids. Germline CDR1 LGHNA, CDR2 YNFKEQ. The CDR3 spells CASSQVLPGRAFF. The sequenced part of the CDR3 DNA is TGTGCCAGCAGCCAAGTCCTACCCGGTCGG.